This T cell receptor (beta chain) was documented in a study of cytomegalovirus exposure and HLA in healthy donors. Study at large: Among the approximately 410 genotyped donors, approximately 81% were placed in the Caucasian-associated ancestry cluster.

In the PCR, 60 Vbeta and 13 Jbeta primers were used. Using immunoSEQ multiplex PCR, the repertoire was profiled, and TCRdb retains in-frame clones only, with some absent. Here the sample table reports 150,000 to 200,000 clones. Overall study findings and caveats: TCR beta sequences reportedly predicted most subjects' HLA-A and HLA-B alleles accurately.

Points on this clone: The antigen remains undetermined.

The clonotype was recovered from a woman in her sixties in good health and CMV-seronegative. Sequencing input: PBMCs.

The CDR3 protein is CATSREGGQGNEKLFF. CDR3 coding DNA: TGTGCCACCAGCAGAGAGGGAGGTCAGGGCAATGAAAAACTGTTTTTT. This rearrangement joins TRBV15 to TRBJ1-4; possibly TRBD1 for D (5 bases). Germline CDR1 reads LNHNV; CDR2 reads YYDKDF (reference sequence). V dropped 0 bases and J dropped 5 bases, with 13 bases sitting between them. The CDR3 sequence is 16 residues long. Looking up the rest from reference TRBV15 and TRBJ1-4 gives the full variable domain: DAMVIQNPRYQVTQFGKPVTLSCSQTLNHNVMYWYQQKSSQAPKLLFHYYDKDFNNEADTPDNFQSRRPNTSFCFLDIRSPGLGDTAMYLCATSREGGQGNEKLFFGSGTQLSVL.